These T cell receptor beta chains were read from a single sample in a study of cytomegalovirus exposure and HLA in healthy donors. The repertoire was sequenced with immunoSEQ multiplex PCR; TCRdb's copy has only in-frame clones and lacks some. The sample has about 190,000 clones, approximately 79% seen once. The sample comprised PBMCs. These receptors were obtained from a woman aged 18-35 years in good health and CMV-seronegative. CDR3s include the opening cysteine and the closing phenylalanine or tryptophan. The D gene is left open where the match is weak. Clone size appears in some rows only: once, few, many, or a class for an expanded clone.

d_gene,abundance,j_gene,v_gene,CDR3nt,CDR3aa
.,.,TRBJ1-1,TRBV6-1,TGTGCCAGCAGTGAACTCGGACAGTCGAACACTGAAGCTTTCTTT,CASSELGQSNTEAFF
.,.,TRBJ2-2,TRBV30,TGTGCCTGGAGACACGACAGTGCAGACCCCAACACCGGGGAGCTGTTTTTT,CAWRHDSADPNTGELFF
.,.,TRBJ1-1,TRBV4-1,TGCGCCAGCAGCCAAGCGGCAGGGAACACTGAAGCTTTCTTT,CASSQAAGNTEAFF
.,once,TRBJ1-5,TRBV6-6,TGTGCCAGCAGCCAACCGACAGGTCAGCCCCAGCATTTT,CASSQPTGQPQHF
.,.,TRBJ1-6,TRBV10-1,TGCGCCAGCAGTGCGGCAGGCGAGAATTCACCCCTCCACTTT,CASSAAGENSPLHF
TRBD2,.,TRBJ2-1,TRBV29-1,TGCAGCGTTGAGGAAGCGGGAGTTCCCCACAATGAGCAGTTCTTC,CSVEEAGVPHNEQFF
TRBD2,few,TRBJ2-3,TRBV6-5,TGTGCCAGCGCAAACGGGGGGAGAGGCGCAGATACGCAGTATTTT,CASANGGRGADTQYF
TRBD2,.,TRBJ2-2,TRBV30,TGTGCCTGGAGTCCTAGCGGGAAGAACACCGGGGAGCTGTTTTTT,CAWSPSGKNTGELFF
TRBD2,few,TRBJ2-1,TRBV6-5,TGTGCCAGCAGTTCCCGTCCAGCGGGGTCAATCAATGAGCAGTTCTTC,CASSSRPAGSINEQFF
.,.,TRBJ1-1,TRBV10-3,TGTACCATCAGTACAGGGATCGACACTGAAGCTTTCTTT,CTISTGIDTEAFF
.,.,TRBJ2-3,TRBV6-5,TGTGCCAGCAGCTATCGACAGCCCACAGATACGCAGTATTTT,CASSYRQPTDTQYF
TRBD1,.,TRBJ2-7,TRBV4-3,TGCGCCAGCAGCCAAGAGACAGGGACCTACGAGCAGTACTTC,CASSQETGTYEQYF
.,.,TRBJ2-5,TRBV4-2,TGTGCCAGCAGCCGGGACTCCCAAGAGACCCAGTACTTC,CASSRDSQETQYF
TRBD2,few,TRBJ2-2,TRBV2,TGTGCCAGCAGTGAGAGACGCCTAGCGGGGAACACCGGGGAGCTGTTTTTT,CASSERRLAGNTGELFF
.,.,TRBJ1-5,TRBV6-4,TGTGCCAGCTCAGATAGCAATCAGCCCCAGCATTTT,CASSDSNQPQHF
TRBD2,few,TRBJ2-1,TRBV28,TGTGCCAGCACCAACAGGCCGGGACTAGCGGGAGTAGCTTTCTACAATGAGCAGTTCTTC,CASTNRPGLAGVAFYNEQFF
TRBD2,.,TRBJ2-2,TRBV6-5,TGTGCCAGCAGTTACGTTAGCGGGGGGAACACCGGGGAGCTGTTTTTT,CASSYVSGGNTGELFF